This T cell receptor beta chain was obtained from a study of blood T cell repertoires in COVID-19. Study-level information: The United States, Italy and Spain provided the acute and convalescent COVID-19 samples.

In the authors' methods: Estimated nucleated cell counts came from reference gene primer amplification. TCRdb's table, derived via immunoSEQ multiplex PCR, lists solely in-frame clones and lacks some. D and trimming were read from the DNA, whereas the V and J calls and clone size are those reported in that table. The repertoire holds over 250,000 clones, with nearly 90% as singletons. Looked up from germline, CDR1 is MNHEY and CDR2 is SVGAGI. The CDR3 runs to 15 residues. V lost 2 bases to trimming and J lost 1 base, with 12 bases between them. The rearrangement joins TRBV6-5 to TRBJ2-7, with a weak D call TRBD2 (6 bases). This receptor was taken from a woman aged 30 to 39 with acute or convalescent COVID-19. The sequencing sample was made of peripheral blood. The CDR3 nucleotides are TGTGCCAGCAGTTACAAGGGACTTAGTTCCTACGAGCAGTACTTC. Amino acids: CASSYKGLSSYEQYF.